Shown below are 23 T cell receptor beta chains from a single sample sequenced in a study of glioma-infiltrating T cells after dendritic cell vaccination. Produced via immunoSEQ multiplex PCR; TCRdb's table is partial and in-frame only. The sample holds 20,000 to 30,000 clones, nearly 90% seen once. Time point described: after dendritic cell vaccination, including at tumor progression/relapse. The sequences come from blood, collected after dendritic cell vaccination. These receptors were obtained from a human donor with glioblastoma.

This chain joins TRBV7-2 and TRBJ2-7; 8 bases are a match to TRBD2. The CDR3 runs 15 residues. In germline, CDR1 is SGHTA, CDR2 FQGNSA. Trimming at V came to 1 base and at J to 0 bases, leaving 2 bases not matched to a gene. The CDR3, as DNA: TGTGCCAGCAGCTTAGGCGGGGGGCTCTCCTACGAGCAGTACTTC. This codes for CASSLGGGLSYEQYF.

The J gene is TRBJ2-7, the V gene TRBV2; D unclear. V was trimmed by 7 bases and J by 1 base, leaving 8 bases between them. Germline CDR1 is SNHLY and CDR2 is FYNNEI. CDR3 length: 12 amino acids. CDR3 DNA: TGTGCCAGCATCAGGTTTTCCTACGAGCAGTACTTC. Protein product: CASIRFSYEQYF. The full variable domain, with the rest looked up from reference TRBV2 and TRBJ2-7, is EPEVTQTPSHQVTQMGQEVILRCVPISNHLYFYWYRQILGQKVEFLVSFYNNEISEKSEIFDDQFSVERPDGSNFTLKIRSTKLEDSAMYFCASIRFSYEQYFGPGTRLTVT.

The chain joins TRBV28 to TRBJ2-1, with TRBD2 identical over 8 bases. This CDR3 has 11 amino acids. CDR1 is MDHEN and CDR2 is SYDVKM in the germline V gene. V shed 7 bases and J 15 bases; nucleotides not matched to a gene: 8. CDR3 bases: TGTGCCAGCACGAGCGGGGGACAAGCGTTCTTC. It specifies CASTSGGQAFF.

This chain links TRBV7-8 with TRBJ1-1, with D tentatively TRBD1 (5 bases). CDR3 length: 16 residues. V was clipped by 2 bases and J by 0 bases, with 13 bases between them. Germline V lookup: CDR1 SGHVS, CDR2 FQNEAQ. This CDR3 is CASSLTRGEVNTEAFF. The CDR3 DNA reads as TGTGCCAGCAGCTTAACAAGGGGTGAGGTGAACACTGAAGCTTTCTTT.

The chain's CDR3 is CASSQASGEKLFF. For the CDR3, the DNA is TGTGCCAGCAGCCAAGCTTCGGGTGAAAAACTGTTTTTT. This rearrangement joins TRBV7-8 to TRBJ1-4, with no clear D. The V end lost 5 bases, the J end lost 7 bases, and 11 bases lay between the germline ends. CDR1 is SGHVS, CDR2 FQNEAQ, per germline. The CDR3 covers 13 residues.

This rearrangement joins TRBV7-8 to TRBJ1-4; D is undetermined. Germline V gene lookup returns CDR1 SGHVS and CDR2 FQNEAQ. Deletions cut 5 bases from V and 8 bases from J, with 18 bases between. CDR3 length: 15 amino acids. Here the CDR3 reads CASSIRSAVGEKLFF. The CDR3 DNA is TGTGCCAGCAGCATACGATCGGCGGTCGGCGAAAAACTGTTTTTT.

This chain uses TRBV11-3 with TRBJ1-1; D remains ambiguous. V lost 4 bases and J 0 bases, leaving 6 bases between the germline ends. Germline loops: CDR1 SGHNT, CDR2 YENEEA. The length of the CDR3 is 13 residues. CDR3 sequence reads: CASSSTVNTEAFF. CDR3 coding DNA: TGTGCCAGCAGCTCAACAGTGAACACTGAAGCTTTCTTT. The whole variable domain, filled in from reference TRBV11-3 and TRBJ1-1, reads EAGVVQSPRYKIIEKKQPVAFWCNPISGHNTLYWYLQNLGQGPELLIRYENEEAVDDSQLPKDRFSAERLKGVDSTLKIQPAELGDSAVYLCASSSTVNTEAFFGQGTRLTVV.

This clone was seen only once. The chain has TRBV2 and TRBJ2-1; D perhaps matches TRBD1 (8 bases). The CDR3 contains 15 residues. Trimming took 5 bases from V and 7 from J, leaving 18 bases between them. The V gene's germline CDR1 is SNHLY and CDR2 FYNNEI. The CDR3 here is CASSPLDREGNEQFF. In DNA, the CDR3 is TGTGCCAGCAGTCCTCTGGACAGGGAGGGAAATGAGCAGTTCTTC. Drawing the rest from reference TRBV2 and TRBJ2-1, the complete variable domain is EPEVTQTPSHQVTQMGQEVILRCVPISNHLYFYWYRQILGQKVEFLVSFYNNEISEKSEIFDDQFSVERPDGSNFTLKIRSTKLEDSAMYFCASSPLDREGNEQFFGPGTRLTVL.

This clone was observed a single time. The chain carries TRBV6-5 and TRBJ2-7; D possibly corresponds to TRBD1 (5 bases). The germline V gene encodes CDR1 MNHEY and CDR2 SVGAGI. V lost 0 bases and J 4 bases, leaving 10 bases between the germline ends. This CDR3 spans 14 amino acids. The CDR3 region has the DNA TGTGCCAGCAGTTACTCGCAGGGTTTTTACGAGCAGTACTTC. Residues: CASSYSQGFYEQYF.

The gene calls are TRBV7-9 and TRBJ1-2, with D maybe TRBD1 (5 bases). The germline V gene encodes CDR1 SEHNR and CDR2 FQNEAQ (reference sequence). The CDR3 covers 16 residues. V lost 3 bases, J lost 6 bases, and 20 bases lay in between. CDR3 residues: CASSFDRDFKTNGYTF. DNA of the CDR3: TGTGCCAGCAGCTTTGACCGGGACTTCAAAACGAATGGCTACACCTTC.

This clone was seen a handful of times. The chain joins TRBV7-9 to TRBJ2-5; TRBD1 agrees at 8 bases. Germline V CDR1 and CDR2: SEHNR, FQNEAQ (reference sequence). Germline trimming cut 4 bases from V and 4 bases from J; bases unmatched to any gene: 8. CDR3 length equals 15 residues. CDR3 sequence reads: CASSSGGQGGETQYF. DNA for the CDR3: TGTGCCAGCAGCTCCGGAGGACAGGGTGGAGAGACCCAGTACTTC.

In this sample, this clone turned up once. The rearrangement joins TRBV6-6 to TRBJ2-4, with 9 bases that match TRBD1. Trimming took 4 bases from V and 9 from J; bases not matched to a gene: 7. The CDR3 length is 14 residues. Germline V gene data show CDR1 as MNHNY and CDR2 as SVGAGI (reference sequence). The CDR3 DNA reads as TGTGCCAGCAGTTTCCGGGACAGGGTTAGCATTCAGTACTTC. It codes for CASSFRDRVSIQYF.

This clone was counted a single time. The rearrangement uses TRBV5-1 and TRBJ2-7; perhaps TRBD1 as D (6 bases). Trimming pared 4 bases from V and 3 bases from J, leaving 17 bases between. The CDR3 extends over 15 amino acids. Germline values: CDR1 SGHRS, CDR2 YFSETQ. The CDR3, as DNA: TGCGCCAGCAGCACAGAGGGCAGGGGCCTCTACGAGCAGTACTTC. This gives the protein CASSTEGRGLYEQYF. The full variable domain, in which reference TRBV5-1 and TRBJ2-7 provide the parts outside the CDR3, is KAGVTQTPRYLIKTRGQQVTLSCSPISGHRSVSWYQQTPGQGLQFLFEYFSETQRNKGNFPGRFSGRQFSNSRSEMNVSTLELGDSALYLCASSTEGRGLYEQYFGPGTRLTVT.

This sequence joins TRBV5-4 and TRBJ2-7; D is possibly TRBD2 (6 bases). The V gene's germline CDR1 is SGHNT and CDR2 YYREEE (reference sequence). This CDR3 has 14 residues. Between the trimmed V and J ends, which lost 0 bases and 1 base, there was a span of 8 bases. CDR3 bases: TGTGCCAGCAGCTTGGCGGGGAGGTCCTACGAGCAGTACTTC. Translating it yields CASSLAGRSYEQYF. Full variable domain (remainder filled in from reference TRBV5-4 and TRBJ2-7): ETGVTQSPTHLIKTRGQQVTLRCSSQSGHNTVSWYQQALGQGPQFIFQYYREEENGRGNFPPRFSGLQFPNYSSELNVNALELDDSALYLCASSLAGRSYEQYFGPGTRLTVT.

This sequence joins TRBV19 and TRBJ1-1, with TRBD1 matching 7 bases. The CDR3 extends over 13 amino acids. Looked up from germline, CDR1 is LNHDA and CDR2 is SQIVND (reference sequence). The J segment lost 5 bases and the V segment lost 5 bases, leaving 5 bases of the junction unmatched. The CDR3 DNA follows: TGTGCCAGTAGTGACCAGGGGGTGACTGAAGCTTTCTTT. Amino acids: CASSDQGVTEAFF.

This clone was counted a single time. A read error may account for a junction end that differs from germline. The chain combines TRBV29-1 with TRBJ2-2, with D possibly TRBD1 on 6 matching bases. CDR3 size: 13 residues. Germline CDR1 SQVTM, CDR2 ANQGSEA. CDR3 residues: CSAEQGNTGELFF. In DNA, the CDR3 is TGCAGCGCTGAACAGGGGAACACCGGGGAGCTGTTTTTT.

V gene TRBV6-1 combines with J gene TRBJ1-3, with a weak D call TRBD1 (5 bases). Germline-derived CDR1 and CDR2 are MNHNS and SASEGT. V dropped 2 bases and J dropped 7 bases, with 15 bases sitting between them. The CDR3 runs 15 residues. The CDR3 DNA follows: TGTGCCAGCAGTGAAAATCGGCAGGGTGCCAACACCATATATTTT. Protein product: CASSENRQGANTIYF.

The chain employs TRBV27 and TRBJ2-2; D ambiguous. The CDR3 runs to 14 residues. Germline CDR1 reads MNHEY; CDR2 reads SMNVEV (reference sequence). Trimming took 7 bases from V and 1 from J, leaving 10 bases between them. CDR3 loop: CASTRAGNTGELFF. As DNA, the CDR3 is TGTGCCAGCACCCGCGCAGGGAACACCGGGGAGCTGTTTTTT.

The gene calls are TRBV6-1 and TRBJ1-2; no firm D call. Trimming stripped 5 bases from V and 8 bases from J, with 21 bases between. Germline CDR1 reads MNHNS; CDR2 reads SASEGT. The CDR3 runs to 15 residues. The CDR3 DNA reads TGTGCCAGCAGTATCCTTGGAATGCGCTCACAGGGCTACACCTTC. This codes for CASSILGMRSQGYTF.

The chain links TRBV19 to TRBJ1-6, with D possibly TRBD1 on 6 matching bases. V gave up 6 bases and J gave up 0 bases, with 9 bases separating them. Germline V gives CDR1 LNHDA, CDR2 SQIVND (reference sequence). This CDR3 has 15 residues. The CDR3 DNA sequence: TGTGCCAGTAGGCAGGGGAGCTCCTATAATTCACCCCTCCACTTT. This sequence encodes CASRQGSSYNSPLHF.

The chain carries TRBV4-1 and TRBJ1-6; 10 nucleotides line up with TRBD1. V dropped 2 bases and J dropped 6; count of bases not matched to a gene: 13. Germline lookup yields CDR1 MGHRA and CDR2 YSYEKL. CDR3 size: 19 residues. CDR3 region: CASSQNPTGGIFANSPLHF. CDR3 nucleotide sequence: TGCGCCAGCAGCCAAAATCCGACAGGGGGCATATTTGCTAATTCACCCCTCCACTTT.

The chain has TRBV7-2 and TRBJ2-1; the D is unclear. The V end was cut by 5 bases, the J end by 9 bases, with 11 bases between. The germline gives CDR1 SGHTA, CDR2 FQGNSA. This CDR3 spans 12 amino acids. The CDR3 bases are TGTGCCAGCAGCGGGCTCCTTAGTGAGCAGTTCTTC. Amino acid sequence: CASSGLLSEQFF.

The chain is built from TRBV30 and TRBJ1-6; the match to TRBD1 covers 7 bases. Germline-derived CDR1 and CDR2 are GTSNPN and SVGIG (reference sequence). Trimming cost V 1 base and J 9 bases; bases outside gene matches: 6. The CDR3 contains 14 residues. The CDR3 region has the DNA TGTGCCTGGAGTGCCGGGACAGAGGGTTCACCCCTCCACTTT. Amino acid sequence: CAWSAGTEGSPLHF.